This TCR beta chain stems from a study of blood T cell repertoires in COVID-19. Measured with immunoSEQ multiplex PCR; TCRdb has only the in-frame clones, and not every one. The sample consists of 70,000 or so clones, more than 70% of them appearing once. Seattle cases were enrolled at active infection and followed longitudinally. With V trimmed by 6 bases and J by 3 bases, 9 bases remained unmatched. Germline loops: CDR1 MNHEY, CDR2 SMNVEV (reference sequence). The length of the CDR3 is 16 residues. This TCR was recovered from a middle-aged man with COVID-19, enrolled during active disease. Sequenced sample: peripheral blood. The chain recombines TRBV27 with TRBJ1-5; 9 positions match TRBD1. CDR3 sequence: CASSKGQGRYNQPQHF. The CDR3 DNA is TGTGCCAGCAGCAAAGGACAGGGGAGGTACAATCAGCCCCAGCATTTT.